This T cell receptor (beta chain) was documented in a study of blood T cell repertoires in COVID-19. Overall study context: Some COVID-19 samples were acute and others convalescent; all came from the United States, Italy and Spain. The cDNA or gDNA used as material had been derived from T cells, B-cell-depleted T cells, or PBMCs.

V lost 6 bases to trimming and J lost 4 bases; unmatched junction nucleotides: 11. In germline, CDR1 is WSHSY, CDR2 SAAADI. CDR3 length equals 15 residues. Original handling: Amplification of reference gene primers was used by the study to estimate nucleated cell counts. Assay: immunoSEQ multiplex PCR; the TCRdb copy retains only in-frame clones and omits some. D and trimming were read from the DNA, whereas the V and J calls and clone size are those reported in that table. The repertoire holds under 300,000 clones, with 80% to 90% as singletons. The clonotype was recovered from a man aged 25 to 40 who had recovered from COVID-19. The sequenced sample consisted of peripheral blood. The chain is built from TRBV10-2 and TRBJ2-5; 7 bases fit TRBD2. CDR3: CASRGGEEGGETQYF. The DNA for the CDR3 is TGCGCCAGCAGGGGGGGGGAAGAGGGTGGAGAGACCCAGTACTTC.